The subject of this entry is one T cell receptor (beta chain). What this receptor recognizes is not known. There are no base qualities to consult, and no much larger clone falls within one base. TCRbeta CDR3 regions were sequenced with the immunoSEQ Assay. After extraction, genomic DNA underwent amplification by bias-controlled multiplex PCR, followed by high-throughput sequencing. Under the source paper's analysis protocol: To quantify the absolute abundance of each unique TCRbeta CDR3 region, sequences were collapsed and filtered. T cell fraction was estimated by normalizing TCRbeta template counts to usable DNA, with usable DNA measured through amplification of reference genes found in all nucleated cells. Repertoire TCRs were annotated as SARS-CoV-2-specific by exact matching of V gene, CDR3 amino acid sequence and J gene to a known reactive TCR set. MIRA supplied the reference SARS-CoV-2 TCR set, which was filtered for enrichment in COVID-19-positive ImmuneCODE repertoires so that public or cross-reactive TCRs were removed. Using the MIRA antigens, annotated TCRs were further analysed by specific ORF or by position within an ORF. Depth was the summed frequency of annotated unique rearrangements, while breadth was defined as annotated unique rearrangements over total unique productive rearrangements. Group comparisons of TCR breadth used two-sided Wilcoxon rank-sum tests. The table was pulled from immuneACCESS by TCRdb, which kept in-frame rearrangements only. Such tables lose some clones; where checked, under half of the loss comes from unresolved V genes, and the rest has no known cause. V and J calls and clone size are as listed in that table; D and trimming were resolved from the DNA. In this sample the table shows about 350,000 clones, about nine tenths of which occur a single time. The biggest ten clones account for roughly 3.1% of the sample.

These data originate in a study of Ad26.COV2.S vaccination and SARS-CoV-2 variants (dated by TCRdb to the early 2020s). For the study in its entirety: Donors in the vaccine arm were drawn from COV1001, a multicentre, randomized, double-blind, placebo-controlled phase I-IIa trial testing Ad26.COV2.S in healthy adults. Ad26.COV2.S was given intramuscularly at 5x10^10 or 1x10^11 viral particles, as a single shot or as two shots 56 days apart. TCRbeta repertoire sequencing served as the tool for gauging how specific and how broad the SARS-CoV-2-reactive T cell receptors were following Ad26.COV2.S vaccination. The TCR-sequenced set comprised about 32 samples: around 20 Ad26.COV2.S vaccine recipients, 5 placebo recipients and 8 SARS-CoV-2 convalescent individuals. Trial participants were randomized into five groups of five: low-dose or high-dose Ad26.COV2.S given once or twice, or placebo on both occasions. Throughout the experiments and outcome assessment, investigators stayed blinded to trial group allocation. The paper's findings and limits, for the study overall: Compared with placebo recipients, Ad26.COV2.S recipients showed higher spike-specific TCR breadth (P = 0.0014). Vaccine and placebo recipients had comparable non-spike TCR breadth, which fits with the vaccine containing only spike. After vaccination, spike-specific CD8+ and CD4+ T cell responses were reported to show substantial breadth. According to the authors, total T cell responses may have been underestimated by the TCR breadth and depth analyses. Comparing responses between vaccine doses or regimens was not something the study was powered to do.

Explained via the paper, the treatment or condition label denotes: approximately 18 received Ad26.COV2.S at low or high dose, single or two shots; 5 received placebo; per-sample allocation not given. Repertoires of vaccine and placebo recipients were sequenced from samples collected on day 63 after the first injection. Cohort 1b enrolled some 25 adults aged 18-55 years at a single site in Boston, USA, between 29 July and 7 August 2020. Ad26.COV2.S was a replication-incompetent adenovirus type 26 vector that expressed a prefusion-stabilized SARS-CoV-2 spike protein derived from the original Wuhan strain. Via the germline V gene (reference sequence), CDR1 is SGHNT and CDR2 YYREEE. The CDR3 holds 16 amino acids from the cysteine to the phenylalanine. CDR3 DNA is the only sequence kept; it has 48 bases, read in frame from the first base. V and J are trimmed by 4 bases and 6 bases, and the gene matches miss 8 bases of the junction.

The chain is made from TRBV5-4 and TRBJ2-1; 12 junctional bases match TRBD2. The input for sequencing was peripheral blood, taken in a trial of Ad26.COV2.S vaccine versus placebo. This TCR was sampled from a person aged 18-60 years who received the Ad26.COV2.S COVID-19 vaccine or a placebo. The CDR3 region reads CASSRPLAGGGNEQFF. The bases read TGTGCCAGCAGCCGGCCCCTAGCGGGGGGGGGCAATGAGCAGTTCTTC.